The T cell receptor (beta chain) described here comes from a study of regulatory T cells in long-lasting Graves disease (dated by TCRdb to the early 2020s). Regarding the research as a whole: To count as having persistent Graves' disease, a patient had to have received antithyroid drug treatment for over 5 years with TSH receptor autoantibodies remaining persistently positive. Peripheral blood TCR sequencing and RNA sequencing compared persistent Graves' disease patients with newly diagnosed Graves' disease patients. The study was conducted in China and was registered as a clinical trial. A total of around 35 samples were covered by TCR sequencing, comprising 13 persistent and roughly 20 newly diagnosed Graves' disease patients. On average, persistent Graves' disease patients in the clinical cohort had been on antithyroid drugs for around ten years. What the authors observed across the whole study: Sequencing and analysis were restricted to the TCR beta chain. Preferential use of TRBV28, TRBJ1-2 and TRBJ2-5 was observed in persistent disease, whereas TRBV20-1 and TRBJ2-1 were favored in newly diagnosed disease. Peripheral blood alone was examined, since thyroid tissue, which constituted the primary lesion, could not be accessed. A larger number of public clonotypes was shared among persistent patients (under 3,000) than among newly diagnosed patients (around 870). Compared with newly diagnosed patients, patients with persistent Graves' disease had lower TCR Shannon entropy and fewer highly expanded clones, which suggests clonal expansion. The authors noted that the small sample size was a limitation that may lower accuracy.

This clonotype was seen repeatedly, ten times or more. The antigen it binds to is not known. The record has no base qualities; no much larger clone is one base away. From the cysteine up to the phenylalanine, the CDR3 has a length of 14 residues. The only DNA kept is the CDR3, 42 bases in frame from the first base. V has 2 bases trimmed and J has 8 bases trimmed; junction bases matching no gene number 7. The label giving this sample's time point can be read as: persistent/refractory GD, antithyroid drugs over 5 years with positive TRAb. For both TCR sequencing and RNA sequencing, RNA was extracted from PBMCs using TRIzol. The diagnosis of Graves' disease was made according to American Thyroid Association guidelines. Patients for the study were recruited at an endocrinology department in Xi'an, China. Each patient gave 8.5 to 9.5 milliliters of peripheral blood, collected in an EDTA anticoagulant tube. Ficoll Paque Plus density gradient separation was used to isolate PBMCs, and no additional T cell sorting was done. RNA quality was checked with an Agilent 2100 Bioanalyzer and agarose gel, and concentration with a NanoDrop 2000.

Library preparation employed multiplex PCR. Sequencing was carried out with an Illumina HiSeq 4000. iRepertoire HTBI primers and Arm-PCR amplification of CDR3 regions were used to construct TCR beta libraries. Before sequencing, the PCR products went through gel purification. As for the original processing: A total of fewer than 65 TRBV and more than twelve TRBJ segments were identified across samples and were used for gene usage analysis of CDR3 amino acid clonotypes. COPE and FqMerger were used to merge filtered high-quality paired reads into contigs. Contigs were aligned with BLAST to IMGT TRBV, TRBD and TRBJ reference genes, and CDR3 was defined per IMGT. Highly expanded clones were defined as clonotypes with a frequency above 0.1%. Shannon entropy was used to measure repertoire diversity, and the Gini coefficient was used to measure V-J evenness. Public clonotypes were defined as clonotypes shared by more than one individual. Using fastp trimming at Q25 and MiXCR clonotype assembly, TCRdb reanalyzed the public sequencing data and kept in-frame beta chains. Every entry covers one CDR3 protein and lists the most common genes and DNA from its rows. TCRdb's processing, not the authors', yielded these V and J calls. The sample table lists 500,000 to 800,000 distinct CDR3 sequences, roughly 30% of them with a count of one. The top ten hold about two fifths of the sample.

The receptor was isolated from a female donor with Graves disease. Here the chain combines TRBV12-3 or TRBV12-4 and TRBJ2-7, and TRBD1 matches 9 of the central bases. The specimen comprised peripheral blood mononuclear cells (PBMCs), sampled when the disease was refractory, from a patient treated with antithyroid drugs. The encoded CDR3 is CASSLPRQGGKQYF. The DNA sequence reads TGTGCCAGCAGTTTACCCCGACAGGGGGGGAAGCAGTACTTC.